This passage covers 23 T cell receptor beta chains from one sample sequenced in a study of cytomegalovirus exposure and HLA in healthy donors. Generated by immunoSEQ multiplex PCR, the TCRdb table keeps only in-frame clones and is missing some. The repertoire has 300,000 to 400,000 clones, around 90% of them found once; the top ten carry around 0.91%. Sequenced material: PBMCs. These receptors all come from a man in his thirties or forties in good health and CMV-seronegative.

The chain combines TRBV6-6 with TRBJ2-1; TRBD2 might be the D (6 bases). CDR3 length: 16 residues. CDR1 and CDR2 from the germline V gene are MNHNY and SVGAGI (reference sequence). V lost 5 bases and J lost 9, with 23 bases in between. The CDR3 DNA reads as TGTGCCAGCAGTCCCATGCGGGGCGGCCGGACAATTGAGCAGTTCTTC. Translated, it gives CASSPMRGGRTIEQFF.

The chain carries TRBV19 and TRBJ1-1; D is unresolved. The V and J ends lost 5 bases and 1 base respectively, with 8 bases between them. CDR1 and CDR2 from the germline V gene are LNHDA and SQIVND (reference sequence). The CDR3 is made up of 13 amino acids. The CDR3 is CASSLGPNTEAFF. The CDR3 DNA reads TGTGCCAGTAGTTTAGGGCCGAACACTGAAGCTTTCTTT.

The chain links TRBV6-1 to TRBJ2-1; 10 bases fit TRBD2. This CDR3 region has 15 residues. V lost 6 bases and J lost 6; bases outside the gene matches: 8. Germline assignment: CDR1 MNHNS and CDR2 SASEGT. The CDR3 sequence: CASSRTSGVLNEQFF. CDR3 sequence (DNA): TGTGCCAGCAGCAGAACTAGCGGGGTGCTCAATGAGCAGTTCTTC.

This rearrangement joins TRBV18 to TRBJ1-2, with TRBD1 identical over 7 bases. V was pared by 0 bases and J by 6 bases, with 4 bases of the junction left unmatched. CDR1 is KGHSH and CDR2 is LQKENI in the germline V gene. There are 14 residues in the CDR3. Here the CDR3 DNA reads TGTGCCAGCTCACCACCAGGGGGCGCGGATGGCTACACCTTC. Translated, it gives CASSPPGGADGYTF. Together with reference TRBV18 and TRBJ1-2, the CDR3 gives the full variable domain: NAGVMQNPRHLVRRRGQEARLRCSPMKGHSHVYWYRQLPEEGLKFMVYLQKENIIDESGMPKERFSAEFPKEGPSILRIQQVVRGDSAAYFCASSPPGGADGYTFGSGTRLTVV.

The chain couples TRBV7-2 to TRBJ2-3; the match to TRBD2 covers 13 bases. The CDR3 has 17 residues. Germline V gene lookup returns CDR1 SGHTA and CDR2 FQGNSA. V lost 5 bases to trimming and J lost 2 bases; unmatched junction nucleotides: 7. CDR3 in amino acids: CASSIGLAGANTDTQYF. CDR3 in DNA: TGTGCCAGCAGCATAGGACTAGCGGGGGCTAACACAGATACGCAGTATTTT.

V gene TRBV13 combines with J gene TRBJ2-7, with D possibly TRBD1 on 6 matching bases. The germline V and J ends were trimmed by 3 bases and 3 bases, with 9 bases remaining between them. The CDR3 consists of 13 residues. Germline assignment: CDR1 PRHDT and CDR2 FYEKMQ (reference sequence). The CDR3 sequence: CASSFFRGYEQYF. The CDR3 DNA is TGTGCCAGCAGCTTTTTCAGGGGCTACGAGCAGTACTTC.

The chain links TRBV7-9 to TRBJ2-1; D is perhaps TRBD1 (5 bases). The germline V and J ends were trimmed by 2 bases and 2 bases, with 7 bases remaining between them. Per the germline V gene, CDR1 is SEHNR and CDR2 is FQNEAQ (reference sequence). The CDR3 is made up of 14 amino acids. CDR3 sequence: CASSLTGPYNEQFF. CDR3 DNA sequence: TGTGCCAGCAGCTTAACAGGACCCTACAATGAGCAGTTCTTC.

This chain uses TRBV13 with TRBJ2-3; a possible D gene is TRBD2 (6 bases). The ends were cut back, 5 bases at V and 4 bases at J, with 16 bases in the middle. The germline V gene encodes CDR1 PRHDT and CDR2 FYEKMQ (reference sequence). CDR3 length: 15 residues. In DNA form, the CDR3 reads TGTGCCAGCAGCGATCGACTAGTTTACCCAGATACGCAGTATTTT. Protein product: CASSDRLVYPDTQYF.

The chain couples TRBV2 to TRBJ1-1; D ambiguous. Germline-derived CDR1 and CDR2 are SNHLY and FYNNEI. Trimming removed 4 bases at V and 1 base at J, with 10 bases between. The CDR3 is made up of 14 amino acids. CDR3 nucleotides: TGTGCCAGCAGTGTAGACGGGTGGAACACTGAAGCTTTCTTT. This encodes CASSVDGWNTEAFF.

The V call is TRBV5-4, the J call TRBJ2-1; possible D gene TRBD2, 5 bases. The CDR3 covers 15 residues. The germline V gene has CDR1 SGHNT and CDR2 YYREEE (reference sequence). The germline V and J ends were trimmed by 4 bases and 2 bases, with 13 bases remaining between them. The CDR3 reads CASSRDYSTYNEQFF. The DNA of the CDR3 is TGTGCCAGCAGCCGTGACTACTCCACCTACAATGAGCAGTTCTTC.

A word on this clone: Other nucleotide sequences from this sample produce the same CDR3. The rearrangement links TRBV5-1 to TRBJ2-2; maybe TRBD1 (6 bases). CDR1 and CDR2 (germline): SGHRS, YFSETQ. The V gene lost 0 bases and the J gene lost 0 bases, with 12 bases spanning the gap. The CDR3 has 17 amino acids. The CDR3 protein is CASSLGQGRSNTGELFF. CDR3 sequence (DNA): TGCGCCAGCAGCTTGGGTCAGGGGCGTTCGAACACCGGGGAGCTGTTTTTT. Together with reference TRBV5-1 and TRBJ2-2, the CDR3 gives the full variable domain: KAGVTQTPRYLIKTRGQQVTLSCSPISGHRSVSWYQQTPGQGLQFLFEYFSETQRNKGNFPGRFSGRQFSNSRSEMNVSTLELGDSALYLCASSLGQGRSNTGELFFGEGSRLTVL.

J is TRBJ1-3 and V is TRBV18; unclear D gene. The CDR3 extends over 15 amino acids. Germline V gene sequence: CDR1 KGHSH, CDR2 LQKENI. The ends were cut back, 0 bases at V and 1 base at J, with 7 bases in the middle. CDR3: CASSPPGVSGNTIYF. In DNA form, the CDR3 reads TGTGCCAGCTCACCACCCGGGGTGTCTGGAAACACCATATATTTT.

This clone was recorded only once. The genes are TRBV4-1 and TRBJ1-2, with TRBD1 identical over 10 bases. The CDR3 is 15 residues long. Germline V gene lookup returns CDR1 MGHRA and CDR2 YSYEKL. Trimming removed 2 bases from V and 5 bases from J; junction bases left unmatched: 5. The CDR3 region has the DNA TGCGCCAGCAGCCAACCTCGGGACAGGGGTTATGGCTACACCTTC. Amino acids: CASSQPRDRGYGYTF.

A remark on this clone: The sample has other DNA sequences that encode this CDR3 too. The chain employs TRBV20-1 and TRBJ2-7; D uncertain. The CDR3 extends over 11 amino acids. Germline loops: CDR1 DFQATT, CDR2 SNEGSKA (reference sequence). The V end lost 0 bases, the J end lost 3 bases, and 3 bases lay between the germline ends. This chain's CDR3 is CSARDSYEQYF. The CDR3 coding sequence is TGCAGTGCTAGAGATAGCTACGAGCAGTACTTC.

This chain joins TRBV29-1 and TRBJ2-7; 12 bases match TRBD1. The CDR3 is 14 amino acids. Trimming removed 5 bases from V and 7 bases from J; junction bases left unmatched: 9. CDR1 SQVTM and CDR2 ANQGSEA come from the germline V gene. CDR3 in DNA: TGCAGCGTTAAACCGGGACAGGGGGCGGGGGAGCAGTACTTC. Translated: CSVKPGQGAGEQYF.

The chain links TRBV11-3 to TRBJ1-5; 10 bases agree with TRBD1. Germline assignment: CDR1 SGHNT and CDR2 YENEEA. The trim removed 5 bases at V and 6 bases at J, leaving 7 bases unmatched. The CDR3 is 15 amino acids. In DNA form, the CDR3 reads TGTGCCAGCAGCCTCCGGGACAGGGGCGTTCAGCCCCAGCATTTT. Protein: CASSLRDRGVQPQHF.

V and J are TRBV28 and TRBJ2-5; 12 positions match TRBD2. Trimming cost V 9 bases and J 5 bases; bases outside gene matches: 16. The germline CDR1 and CDR2 sequences are MDHEN and SYDVKM. The CDR3 contains 17 residues. CDR3 sequence: CASSKGLAGGPRETQYF. In nucleotides, the CDR3 is TGTGCCAGTTCTAAGGGGCTAGCGGGGGGGCCGAGGGAGACCCAGTACTTC.

CDR3 sequence (DNA): TGTGCCAGCAGTCCTCGACAGAAATGGGGCGAGCAGTACTTC. Amino acid sequence: CASSPRQKWGEQYF. The genes are TRBV6-6 and TRBJ2-7, with D perhaps matching TRBD1 (5 bases). V dropped 5 bases and J dropped 6 bases, with 17 bases sitting between them. Germline assignment: CDR1 MNHNY and CDR2 SVGAGI (reference sequence). This CDR3 region has 14 residues.

The V and J genes are TRBV7-2 and TRBJ2-5; D may be TRBD2 (5 bases). Trimming took off 1 base at V and 4 bases at J, with 13 bases between the two ends. Germline CDR1 is SGHTA and CDR2 is FQGNSA. The CDR3 sequence is 15 residues long. CDR3 amino acids: CASSLGGAMLETQYF. The CDR3, as DNA: TGTGCCAGCAGCTTAGGGGGAGCGATGTTAGAGACCCAGTACTTC.

The gene calls are TRBV25-1 and TRBJ1-2; D might be TRBD1 (5 bases). The germline V and J ends were trimmed by 8 bases and 5 bases, with 15 bases remaining between them. This CDR3 is 13 amino acids long. Germline assignment: CDR1 MGHDK and CDR2 SYGVNS. The CDR3 region is CASAEEGRYGYTF. The CDR3 DNA follows: TGTGCCAGCGCCGAGGAGGGGCGTTATGGCTACACCTTC.

This clone is a singleton in its sample. The chain carries TRBV7-9 and TRBJ1-1; 8 nucleotides agree with TRBD1. The junction had 8 bases not matched to a gene; V was cut back by 5 bases and J by 3 bases. The V gene's germline CDR1 is SEHNR and CDR2 FQNEAQ (reference sequence). CDR3 length equals 15 residues. DNA of the CDR3: TGTGCCAGCAGCGCTTGGACAGGGAAAGACACTGAAGCTTTCTTT. This gives the protein CASSAWTGKDTEAFF.

The chain has TRBV4-1 and TRBJ2-3; the match to TRBD2 covers 10 bases. CDR1 and CDR2 (germline): MGHRA, YSYEKL. Trimming took 5 bases from V and 1 from J; bases not matched to a gene: 6. This CDR3 is built from 16 residues. The DNA of the CDR3 is TGCGCCAGCAGCTCCCCCAGCGGGGGGGGCACAGATACGCAGTATTTT. This translates into CASSSPSGGGTDTQYF.

This clone has just one count. Other DNA sequences in the sample encode the same CDR3. The rearrangement uses TRBV7-2 and TRBJ1-2; 7 bases agree with TRBD1. The V and J ends lost 1 base and 4 bases, in that order; junction bases with no gene match: 3. Per germline, CDR1 SGHTA and CDR2 FQGNSA. The CDR3 sequence is 14 residues long. CDR3 bases: TGTGCCAGCAGCTTAGGACAGGGCTCCTATGGCTACACCTTC. Its protein is CASSLGQGSYGYTF.